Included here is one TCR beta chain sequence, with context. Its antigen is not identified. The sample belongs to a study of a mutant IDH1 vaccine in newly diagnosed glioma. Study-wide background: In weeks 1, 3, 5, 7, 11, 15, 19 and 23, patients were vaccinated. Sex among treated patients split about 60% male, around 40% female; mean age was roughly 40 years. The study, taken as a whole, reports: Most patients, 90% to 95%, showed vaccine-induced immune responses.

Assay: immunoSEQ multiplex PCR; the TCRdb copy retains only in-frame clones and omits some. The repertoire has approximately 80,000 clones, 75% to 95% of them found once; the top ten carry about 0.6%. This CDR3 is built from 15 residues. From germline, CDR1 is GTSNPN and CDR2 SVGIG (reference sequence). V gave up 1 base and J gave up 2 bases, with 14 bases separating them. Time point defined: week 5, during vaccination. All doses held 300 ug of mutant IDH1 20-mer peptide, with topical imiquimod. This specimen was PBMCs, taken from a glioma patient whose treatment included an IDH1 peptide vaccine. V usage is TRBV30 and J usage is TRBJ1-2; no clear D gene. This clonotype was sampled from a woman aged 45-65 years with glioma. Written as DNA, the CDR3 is TGTGCCTGGAGTGCACCCACGAAGAAGAACTATGGCTACACCTTC. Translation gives CAWSAPTKKNYGYTF. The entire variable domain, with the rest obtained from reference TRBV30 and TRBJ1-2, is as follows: SQTIHQWPATLVQPVGSPLSLECTVEGTSNPNLYWYRQAAGRGLQLLFYSVGIGQISSEVPQNLSASRPQDRQFILSSKKLLLSDSGFYLCAWSAPTKKNYGYTFGSGTRLTVV.